Below are 20 T cell receptor beta chains sequenced from a single sample in a study of blood T cell repertoires in COVID-19. Libraries were prepared by immunoSEQ multiplex PCR; TCRdb keeps only in-frame clonotypes and omits some of them. The sample yields under 200,000 clones, 60% to 85% seen once. Material: peripheral blood. The receptor set was obtained from a man between 60 and 70 years old with acute or convalescent COVID-19.

This clone was detected ten times or more. V usage is TRBV19 and J usage is TRBJ1-5, with 10 bases matching TRBD1. V gave up 5 bases and J gave up 5 bases; unmatched junction bases: 6. Per germline, CDR1 LNHDA and CDR2 SQIVND (reference sequence). The CDR3 spans 15 residues. The CDR3 nucleotides read TGTGCCAGTAGTGTGGGACAGGGGTGGGATCAGCCCCAGCATTTT. It translates to CASSVGQGWDQPQHF.

The J gene is TRBJ2-1, the V gene TRBV5-1; 8 bases fit TRBD2. Per germline, CDR1 SGHRS and CDR2 YFSETQ. Losses at the gene ends were 3 bases for V and 5 bases for J; bases not matched to a gene: 10. The length of the CDR3 is 16 residues. Written as DNA, the CDR3 is TGCGCCAGCAGCTGGAACAGCGGGGGAAATGACAATGAGCAGTTCTTC. It encodes CASSWNSGGNDNEQFF.

This rearrangement joins TRBV7-6 to TRBJ2-7; TRBD1 matches at 7 bases. The CDR3 extends over 14 amino acids. After removal of 5 bases from V and 2 bases from J, the junction contained 6 bases not matched to a gene. CDR1 is SGHVS and CDR2 is FNYEAQ in the germline V gene. CDR3 coding DNA: TGTGCCAGCAGCCCCGGGACAGCCGCCTACGAGCAGTACTTC. This gives the protein CASSPGTAAYEQYF.

This clone has only one observation. The chain couples TRBV12-5 to TRBJ2-6; D is ambiguous. This CDR3 region has 18 residues. Germline V gene lookup returns CDR1 LGHNT and CDR2 FRNRAP. V lost 4 bases, J lost 0 bases, and 16 bases lay in between. CDR3 sequence (DNA): TGTGCTAGTGGTTCCTCAGGCTTTGTTTTCTCTGGGGCCAACGTCCTGACTTTC. Encoded protein: CASGSSGFVFSGANVLTF. Using reference TRBV12-5 and TRBJ2-6 for the parts outside the CDR3, the full variable domain is DARVTQTPRHKVTEMGQEVTMRCQPILGHNTVFWYRQTMMQGLELLAYFRNRAPLDDSGMPKDRFSAEMPDATLATLKIQPSEPRDSAVYFCASGSSGFVFSGANVLTFGAGSRLTVL.

The chain links TRBV7-9 to TRBJ1-1; 7 bases fit TRBD1. V shed 5 bases, J shed 4 bases, and the junction held 10 bases outside the gene matches. Germline CDR1 SEHNR, CDR2 FQNEAQ (reference sequence). The CDR3 sequence is 15 residues long. The CDR3 DNA is TGTGCCAGCAGCCCGACGATACAGGGGAGCACTGAAGCTTTCTTT. It specifies CASSPTIQGSTEAFF.

The chain recombines TRBV29-1 with TRBJ2-7; 7 positions match TRBD2. The germline V gene encodes CDR1 SQVTM and CDR2 ANQGSEA. The V and J ends lost 1 base and 5 bases, in that order; junction bases with no gene match: 2. The CDR3 extends over 12 amino acids. As DNA, the CDR3 is TGCAGCGTTGAAGTAAGCGGGGACGAGCAGTACTTC. Its translation is CSVEVSGDEQYF.

The chain recombines TRBV12-3 or TRBV12-4 with TRBJ2-1; D is uncertain. The V end lost 6 bases, the J end lost 7 bases, and 7 bases lay between the germline ends. The CDR3 spans 11 residues. The CDR3 loop is CASSLRNEQFF. CDR3 DNA sequence: TGTGCCAGCAGCCTACGTAATGAGCAGTTCTTC.

J is TRBJ2-5 and V is TRBV5-5; 9 nucleotides align to TRBD1. The CDR3 extends over 14 amino acids. J gave up 4 bases and V 0 bases, and 1 base lay outside the gene matches. CDR1 is SGHKS and CDR2 is YYEKEE in the germline V gene (reference sequence). The CDR3 reads CASSLEDRGETQYF. The CDR3 DNA sequence: TGTGCCAGCAGCTTGGAGGACAGGGGAGAGACCCAGTACTTC. Looking up the rest from reference TRBV5-5 and TRBJ2-5 gives the full variable domain: DAGVTQSPTHLIKTRGQQVTLRCSPISGHKSVSWYQQVLGQGPQFIFQYYEKEERGRGNFPDRFSARQFPNYSSELNVNALLLGDSALYLCASSLEDRGETQYFGPGTRLLVL.

This clone was seen just once. The genes are TRBV2 and TRBJ1-1; D possibly corresponds to TRBD1 (5 bases). Between the trimmed V and J ends, which lost 8 bases and 1 base, there was a span of 11 bases. The CDR3 has 13 amino acids. Germline V gene data show CDR1 as SNHLY and CDR2 as FYNNEI. CDR3 loop: CASHRRGNTEAFF. For the CDR3, the DNA is TGTGCCAGCCACAGGAGGGGGAACACTGAAGCTTTCTTT.

This chain joins TRBV18 and TRBJ1-1; 8 positions match TRBD1. This CDR3 region has 16 residues. V trimming: 3 bases; J trimming: 5 bases; junction bases outside the gene matches: 11. In germline, CDR1 is KGHSH, CDR2 LQKENI. CDR3 residues: CASSPRTGNGETEAFF. The CDR3 nucleotides read TGTGCCAGCTCACCCCGGACAGGGAACGGCGAGACTGAAGCTTTCTTT.

V usage is TRBV18 and J usage is TRBJ2-7, with 8 nucleotides matching TRBD1. The CDR3 runs to 16 residues. J was trimmed by 4 bases and V by 3 bases; bases with no gene match: 11. Germline CDR1 KGHSH, CDR2 LQKENI. CDR3 protein: CASSPSGGFISYEQYF. CDR3 in DNA: TGTGCCAGCTCACCCTCAGGGGGCTTTATCTCATACGAGCAGTACTTC.

The chain uses TRBV5-5 and TRBJ1-4; possible D gene TRBD1, 6 bases. The CDR3 runs 16 residues. Trimming took 3 bases from V and 3 from J, leaving 15 bases between them. The germline CDR1 and CDR2 sequences are SGHKS and YYEKEE (reference sequence). The chain's CDR3 is CASSSTGFQPNEKLFF. CDR3 nucleotides: TGTGCCAGCAGCTCCACAGGGTTTCAGCCTAATGAAAAACTGTTTTTT.

The chain carries TRBV11-2 and TRBJ2-3; no clear D. This CDR3 contains 12 residues. The V gene lost 3 bases and the J gene lost 2 bases, with 3 bases spanning the gap. Germline V CDR1 and CDR2: SGHAT, FQNNGV. The CDR3 sequence is CASSFYTDTQYF. The CDR3 coding sequence is TGTGCCAGCAGCTTCTACACAGATACGCAGTATTTT.

CDR3 in amino acids: CASSTLRDRVHNEQFF. The DNA for the CDR3 is TGTGCCAGTAGTACCCTCCGGGACAGGGTCCACAATGAGCAGTTCTTC. V is TRBV19 and J is TRBJ2-1; 9 bases align to TRBD1. V shed 4 bases, J shed 5 bases, and the junction held 9 bases outside the gene matches. Germline CDR1 and CDR2: LNHDA and SQIVND (reference sequence). CDR3 length: 16 residues.

This chain links TRBV5-1 with TRBJ2-3; 8 positions agree with TRBD2. Germline V CDR1 and CDR2: SGHRS, YFSETQ. With 1 base clipped from V and 3 bases from J, the junction kept 1 base outside the gene matches. CDR3 length equals 14 residues. CDR3 residues: CASSLQRGTDTQYF. CDR3 nucleotide sequence: TGCGCCAGCAGCTTGCAGCGGGGGACAGATACGCAGTATTTT.

The CDR3 bases are TGTGCCAGCTCACCAAGGGAGGTGGGTAACTATGGCTACACCTTC. This codes for CASSPREVGNYGYTF. The chain employs TRBV18 and TRBJ1-2; D is uncertain. Germline CDR1 KGHSH, CDR2 LQKENI. CDR3 length: 15 amino acids. The germline V and J ends were trimmed by 2 bases and 1 base, with 11 bases remaining between them.

The rearrangement joins TRBV10-3 to TRBJ1-2, with 8 bases identical to TRBD1. Unmatched junction bases numbered 9, after V lost 6 bases and J lost 6 bases. CDR3 length equals 14 residues. Germline V gene sequence: CDR1 ENHRY, CDR2 SYGVKD. This chain's CDR3 is CAIRGPTGEDGYTF. CDR3 DNA: TGTGCCATCAGAGGGCCGACAGGGGAAGATGGCTACACCTTC.

CDR3 coding DNA: TGTGCCAGCAGTTACACTCTTTTGAACTATGGCTACACCTTC. It is translated as CASSYTLLNYGYTF. The chain employs TRBV6-2 or TRBV6-3 and TRBJ1-2; D is unclear. Germline CDR1 is MNHEY and CDR2 is SVGEGT. V shed 2 bases and J shed 2 bases, with 9 bases lying between them. The length of the CDR3 is 14 residues.

The V and J genes are TRBV5-8 and TRBJ2-3; TRBD2 might be the D (6 bases). CDR3 length equals 16 residues. V shed 3 bases and J shed 1 base, with 15 bases lying between them. Germline V gene data show CDR1 as SGHTS and CDR2 as YDEGEE. CDR3 sequence reads: CASSWWEVTRTDTQYF. As DNA, the CDR3 is TGTGCCAGCAGCTGGTGGGAGGTCACCCGCACAGATACGCAGTATTTT.

The chain couples TRBV6-5 to TRBJ1-5, with 9 bases matching TRBD1. Losses at the gene ends were 5 bases for V and 3 bases for J; bases not matched to a gene: 2. This CDR3 region has 14 residues. Germline CDR1 is MNHEY and CDR2 is SVGAGI. The CDR3 loop reads CASSRQGDNQPQHF. The DNA for the CDR3 is TGTGCCAGCAGTCGACAGGGGGACAATCAGCCCCAGCATTTT.